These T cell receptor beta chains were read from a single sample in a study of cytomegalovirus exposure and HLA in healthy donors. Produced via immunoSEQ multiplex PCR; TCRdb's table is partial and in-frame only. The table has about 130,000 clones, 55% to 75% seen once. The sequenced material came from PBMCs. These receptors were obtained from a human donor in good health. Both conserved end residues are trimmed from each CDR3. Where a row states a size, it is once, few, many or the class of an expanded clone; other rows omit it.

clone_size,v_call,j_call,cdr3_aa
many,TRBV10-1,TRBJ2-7,ASRGLTYEQY
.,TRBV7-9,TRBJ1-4,ASSLALVPQGEKLF
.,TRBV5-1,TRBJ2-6,ASSQPRGSGANVLT
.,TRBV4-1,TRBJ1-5,ASSHLAPSNQPQH
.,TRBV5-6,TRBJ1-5,ASSFLSQPQH
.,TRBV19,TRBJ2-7,ASRRSGESSYEQY
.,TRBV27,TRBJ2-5,ASSFLGGETQY
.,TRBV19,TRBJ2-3,ASNFGGRTDTQY
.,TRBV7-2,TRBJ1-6,ASSSQDRPNSPLH
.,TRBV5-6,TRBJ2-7,ASSPIVGQGSYEQY
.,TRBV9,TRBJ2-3,ASSTGTSGTDTQY
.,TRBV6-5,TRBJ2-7,ASRQAGVSPYEQY
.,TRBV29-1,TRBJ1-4,SVGTGPGEKLF
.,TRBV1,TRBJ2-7,TSSPAGESYEQY